This TCR beta chain was identified in a study of blood T cells in healthy people across ages. Primed by a sample-barcoded 5' primer and a J-beta primer mix, a second PCR proceeded for roughly 7 to 11 cycles. Every cDNA molecule bore a tag from a template-switch adaptor containing 12 random nucleotides. MiXCR, run by TCRdb on the 5' RACE reads, gives a single entry per CDR3 protein. The data hold some 760,000 distinct CDR3 sequences, with approximately 25% observed a single time. This clonotype was counted only a few times. The germline CDR1 and CDR2 sequences are SGHTA and FQGNSA. With 3 bases clipped from V and 5 bases from J, the junction kept 4 bases outside the gene matches. The CDR3 totals 15 residues. This sample also appeared in a second study, on T cells of mothers and their children. That report adds: Some 3 million TCR beta reads per child versus over 9 million per mother.

V gene TRBV7-2 combines with J gene TRBJ2-1, with 10 bases identical to TRBD2. This sequence was found in a boy aged 10-17 years in good health. Sequencing input: blood. CDR3: CASSLGLAKHNEQFF. The CDR3 nucleotides read TGTGCCAGCAGCTTGGGACTAGCGAAACACAATGAGCAGTTCTTC.